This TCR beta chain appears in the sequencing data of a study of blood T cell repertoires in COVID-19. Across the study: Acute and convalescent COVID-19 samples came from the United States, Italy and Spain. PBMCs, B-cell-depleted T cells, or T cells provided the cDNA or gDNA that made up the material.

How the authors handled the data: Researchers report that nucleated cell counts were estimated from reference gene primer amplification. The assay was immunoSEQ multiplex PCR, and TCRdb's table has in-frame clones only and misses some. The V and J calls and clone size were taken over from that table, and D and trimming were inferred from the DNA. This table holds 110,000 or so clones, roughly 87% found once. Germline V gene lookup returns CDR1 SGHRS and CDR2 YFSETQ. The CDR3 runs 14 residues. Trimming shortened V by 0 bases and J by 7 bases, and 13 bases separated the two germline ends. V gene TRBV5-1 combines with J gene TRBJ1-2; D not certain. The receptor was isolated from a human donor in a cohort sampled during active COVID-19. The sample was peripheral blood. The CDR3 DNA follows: TGCGCCAGCAGCTTGGTCACAGCCAAAGCTGGCTACACCTTC. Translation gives CASSLVTAKAGYTF.